What follows describes a single T cell receptor beta chain. The source of the sample is a study of shared clonotypes between healthy human individuals. In the study's own analysis: Because ImmunoSEQ provided only junction sequences with no quality scores, the filtering differed. Sequenced by immunoSEQ multiplex PCR; TCRdb stores in-frame clones only, minus some. V, J and clone size reflect that table, while D and trimming were determined from the DNA. The top ten hold about 1% of the sample, which has over a million clones, approximately 97% seen once. From germline, CDR1 is MDHEN and CDR2 SYDVKM. The J segment lost 1 base and the V segment lost 6 bases, leaving 8 bases of the junction unmatched. The CDR3 is 16 residues long.

The rearrangement links TRBV28 to TRBJ2-3, with TRBD2 matching 9 bases. The sequence derives from a man aged 30 to 45 in good health. The sample comprised naive CD4+ T cells sorted from blood. The subset here: CD45RA+ positively selected. In nucleotides, the CDR3 is TGTGCCAGCAGCCCTCATAGCGGGAGAGGCACAGATACGCAGTATTTT. Translation: CASSPHSGRGTDTQYF.